This T cell receptor beta chain is drawn from a study of blood T cell repertoires in COVID-19. At the level of the study: Sites in the United States, Italy and Spain provided acute and convalescent COVID-19 samples. From T cells, B-cell-depleted T cells, or PBMCs came the material, which was cDNA or gDNA.

Repertoires were generated with immunoSEQ multiplex PCR, while TCRdb's copy carries only in-frame clones and drops some. This sample yields a few hundred thousand clones, of which approximately 81% are seen a single time; less than 4% belongs to the top ten. This receptor was identified in a woman aged 18-30 years with acute or convalescent COVID-19. Sequenced input: peripheral blood.

CDR3 amino acids: CASSLGTDYEQYF. Here the CDR3 DNA reads TGTGCCAGCAGTCTCGGGACAGACTACGAGCAGTACTTC. The chain employs TRBV6-5 and TRBJ2-7, with TRBD1 identical over 7 bases. J was trimmed by 3 bases and V by 5 bases; bases with no gene match: 4. The CDR3 contains 13 residues. Germline CDR1 reads MNHEY; CDR2 reads SVGAGI.